The rows below give T cell receptor beta chains drawn from one sample of a study of cytomegalovirus exposure and HLA in healthy donors. The data were produced by immunoSEQ multiplex PCR, yet TCRdb's version contains in-frame clones alone and is incomplete. The sample holds tens of thousands of clones. The sequenced material came from PBMCs. All receptors derive from a boy aged 10-17 years in good health and CMV-seronegative. Both conserved end residues are part of each CDR3. The D gene is left open where the match is weak. Clone size is shown for a subset of rows, as once, few, many or a class of expanded clone.

V gene,D gene,clone size,J gene,CDR3 DNA,CDR3 protein
TRBV19,NA,NA,TRBJ2-7,TGTGCCAGTAGTATTGGGCCCGTTAACTACGAGCAGTACTTC,CASSIGPVNYEQYF
TRBV5-1,TRBD1,NA,TRBJ1-5,TGCGCCAGCAGCTCGGGACAGAAAGATCAGCCCCAGCATTTT,CASSSGQKDQPQHF
TRBV9,NA,NA,TRBJ2-3,TGTGCCAGCAGCGTTCAGGGGCCAGATACGCAGTATTTT,CASSVQGPDTQYF
TRBV11-1,NA,NA,TRBJ1-1,TGTGCCAGCAGCTCTTACCCGGGGGGCAACACTGAAGCTTTCTTT,CASSSYPGGNTEAFF
TRBV7-6,NA,NA,TRBJ1-4,TGTGCCAGCGGCGGTCCCGTAGGAACTAATGAAAAACTGTTTTTT,CASGGPVGTNEKLFF
TRBV7-8,NA,NA,TRBJ1-4,TGTGCCAGCAGTGGACTCAAAGCTAATGAAAAACTGTTTTTT,CASSGLKANEKLFF
TRBV5-1,NA,NA,TRBJ1-5,TGCGCCAGCAGCTTGAACGGGGAATCGAGCAATCAGCCCCAGCATTTT,CASSLNGESSNQPQHF
TRBV4-1,TRBD2,NA,TRBJ2-5,TGCGCCAGCAGCCAGGAAACTAGCGGGGGGTCAGAGACCCAGTACTTC,CASSQETSGGSETQYF
TRBV27,TRBD2,NA,TRBJ2-1,TGTGCCAGCCAATCGGGGGGGAGCTCCTACAATGAGCAGTTCTTC,CASQSGGSSYNEQFF
TRBV6-5,NA,NA,TRBJ2-5,TGTGCCAGCAGTTTTTCGGGACATGGAGAGACCCAGTACTTC,CASSFSGHGETQYF
TRBV5-1,TRBD2,NA,TRBJ2-1,TGCGCCAGCAGCTTGTTTCTAGCGGGTGAGCAGTTCTTC,CASSLFLAGEQFF
TRBV6-1,NA,NA,TRBJ1-2,TGTGCCAGCAGCGGATACGCGGACAGTTACACCTTC,CASSGYADSYTF
TRBV5-1,TRBD1,NA,TRBJ2-5,TGCGCCAGCAGCGACCCACAGGGGATCCAAGAGACCCAGTACTTC,CASSDPQGIQETQYF
TRBV5-1,TRBD1,NA,TRBJ2-5,TGCGCCAGCAGCGCCCAGACAGGGGCCCTCCAAGAGACCCAGTACTTC,CASSAQTGALQETQYF
TRBV18,TRBD1,NA,TRBJ1-5,TGTGCCAGCTCACCAATGACAGGGGGCATTCAGCCCCAGCATTTT,CASSPMTGGIQPQHF
TRBV6-1,TRBD1,NA,TRBJ2-7,TGTGCCACCGGGGGGACAGGGGAAAACTACGAGCAGTACTTC,CATGGTGENYEQYF
TRBV19,TRBD1,NA,TRBJ1-2,TGTGCCAGTAGTAGTCAGGGGGATGGCTACACCTTC,CASSSQGDGYTF
TRBV30,TRBD2,NA,TRBJ2-3,TGTGCCTGGGGGTGGGGGGGTGCAGATACGCAGTATTTT,CAWGWGGADTQYF
TRBV18,NA,NA,TRBJ1-2,TGTGCCAGCTCACCGGGAGGGGACTATGGCTACACCTTC,CASSPGGDYGYTF
TRBV7-9,NA,NA,TRBJ1-5,TGTGCCAGCAGCTTTGCGGGGGAGGCCCAGCATTTT,CASSFAGEAQHF
TRBV7-2,TRBD1,NA,TRBJ1-3,TGTGCCAGCAGCTCCACAGGGGTCTCTGGAAACACCATATATTTT,CASSSTGVSGNTIYF
TRBV19,TRBD1,NA,TRBJ2-6,TGTGCCAGCTCCGGGACAGGGGGCTCTGGGGCCAACGTCCTGACTTTC,CASSGTGGSGANVLTF
TRBV19,NA,NA,TRBJ1-5,TGTGCCAGTAACCGATTCGGTCAGCCCCAGCATTTT,CASNRFGQPQHF
TRBV6-5,NA,NA,TRBJ1-5,TGTGCCAGCAGTTATTCCGAGGGTAGCAATCAGCCCCAGCATTTT,CASSYSEGSNQPQHF
TRBV5-1,NA,NA,TRBJ2-1,TGCGCCAGCAGCTTGGTCGCGACAGGCGTGAAAAATGAGCAGTTCTTC,CASSLVATGVKNEQFF
TRBV6-1,NA,NA,TRBJ2-7,TGTGCCAGCAGTCGGGACTCTACCTACGAGCAGTACTTC,CASSRDSTYEQYF
TRBV6-1,NA,NA,TRBJ1-5,TGTGCCAGCAGTGAATTAGTCTATCAGCCCCAGCATTTT,CASSELVYQPQHF
TRBV19,TRBD1,NA,TRBJ1-2,TGTGCCAGTAGTAGAGCATTGACAGGGAACTATGGCTACACCTTC,CASSRALTGNYGYTF
TRBV4-1,NA,NA,TRBJ1-2,TGCGCCAGCAGCCAAGATGGTTCAGGGTACAGTGGCTACACCTTC,CASSQDGSGYSGYTF
TRBV7-6,NA,NA,TRBJ1-1,TGTGCCAGCAGCCCTCGTGGAGGATCAATCACTGAAGCTTTCTTT,CASSPRGGSITEAFF
TRBV5-4,NA,NA,TRBJ1-5,TGTGCCAGCAGCTTGGATGTCGGTCAGCCCCAGCATTTT,CASSLDVGQPQHF
TRBV19,NA,NA,TRBJ2-5,TGTGCCAGTAGTACATCAGGGACTGGCGAGACCCAGTACTTC,CASSTSGTGETQYF
TRBV5-1,NA,NA,TRBJ2-7,TGCGCCAGCAGCTCGGCCTACGAGCAGTACTTC,CASSSAYEQYF
TRBV6-5,NA,NA,TRBJ1-3,TGTGCCAGCAGTTATTATTCCAGCTCTGGAAACACCATATATTTT,CASSYYSSSGNTIYF
TRBV19,TRBD1,NA,TRBJ1-1,TGTGCCAGTAGTGGACAGGGGGACACTGAAGCTTTCTTT,CASSGQGDTEAFF
TRBV11-2,TRBD1,NA,TRBJ2-7,TGTGCCAGCAGCTTATTGGACAGGGCTAACTACGAGCAGTACTTC,CASSLLDRANYEQYF
TRBV6-1,TRBD1,NA,TRBJ2-7,TGTGCCAGCAGTGAAGGGGACAGCTCCTACGAGCAGTACTTC,CASSEGDSSYEQYF
TRBV6-5,TRBD2,NA,TRBJ2-1,TGTGCCAGCAGTTACTTAAGCGGGAGGGCCCGCAATGAGCAGTTCTTC,CASSYLSGRARNEQFF
TRBV4-2,NA,medium-sized,TRBJ1-2,TGTGCCAGCAGCCAAGAACTGAACTATGGCTACACCTTC,CASSQELNYGYTF
TRBV13,TRBD1,NA,TRBJ2-5,TGTGCCAGCAGCCCTAGGGGACAGGGAGGAGAGACCCAGTACTTC,CASSPRGQGGETQYF
TRBV6-6,TRBD2,NA,TRBJ2-1,TGTGCCAGCAGAGGACTAGCGGGAGCTATTGAGCAGTTCTTC,CASRGLAGAIEQFF
TRBV7-9,TRBD2,NA,TRBJ2-1,TGTGCCAGCAGCTCCCCCGGCGGGAGGAACAATGAGCAGTTCTTC,CASSSPGGRNNEQFF
TRBV6-5,TRBD2,NA,TRBJ2-1,TGTGCCAGCAGTGGGACTAGAGTTTCCAATGAGCAGTTCTTC,CASSGTRVSNEQFF
TRBV2,NA,NA,TRBJ1-1,TGTGCCAGCAACGGACAAACGAACACTGAAGCTTTCTTT,CASNGQTNTEAFF
TRBV27,NA,NA,TRBJ2-1,TGTGCCAGCAGTTTGACAGGTGCTTACAATGAGCAGTTCTTC,CASSLTGAYNEQFF